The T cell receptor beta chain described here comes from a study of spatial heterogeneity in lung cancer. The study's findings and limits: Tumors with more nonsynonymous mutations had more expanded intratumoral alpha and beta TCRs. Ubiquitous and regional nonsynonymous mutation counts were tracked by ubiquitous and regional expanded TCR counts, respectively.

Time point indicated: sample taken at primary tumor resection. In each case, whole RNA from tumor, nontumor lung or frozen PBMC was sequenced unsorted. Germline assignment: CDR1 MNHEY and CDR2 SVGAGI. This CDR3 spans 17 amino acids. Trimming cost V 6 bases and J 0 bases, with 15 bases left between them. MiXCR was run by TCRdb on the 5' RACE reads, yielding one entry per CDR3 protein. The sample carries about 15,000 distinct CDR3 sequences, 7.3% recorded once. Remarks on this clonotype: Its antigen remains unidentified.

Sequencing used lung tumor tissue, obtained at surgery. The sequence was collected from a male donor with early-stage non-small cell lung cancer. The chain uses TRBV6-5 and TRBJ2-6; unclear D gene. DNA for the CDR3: TGTGCCAGCAGCCCCGACGGGCTGAGCTCTGGGGCCAACGTCCTGACTTTC. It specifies CASSPDGLSSGANVLTF.